Sequencing of this T cell receptor (beta chain) was carried out in a study of shared clonotypes between healthy human individuals. Overall study results and limits: Clonotype sharing among donors, it was expected, would be affected by sequencing depth.

The CDR3 is 14 residues long. Germline CDR1 reads MNHNS; CDR2 reads SASEGT. J gave up 5 bases and V 7 bases, and 9 bases lay outside the gene matches. The assay was carried out at the deep level. Assay used: immunoSEQ multiplex PCR; TCRdb lists only in-frame clones, some missing. The repertoire holds around 500,000 clones, with around 79% as singletons. The healthy adult donors were HIV-negative and reported no recent acute infections or vaccinations. As for this clone: Its antigen is still unknown.

The source is a woman in her forties in good health. Some clones in this sample may be carry-over from other donors' samples. The sequenced sample consisted of PBMCs. This chain joins TRBV6-1 and TRBJ2-7; 9 bases line up with TRBD1. The CDR3 loop is CASNSDRGFDEQYF. DNA for the CDR3: TGTGCCAGCAACTCCGACAGGGGGTTCGACGAGCAGTACTTC.